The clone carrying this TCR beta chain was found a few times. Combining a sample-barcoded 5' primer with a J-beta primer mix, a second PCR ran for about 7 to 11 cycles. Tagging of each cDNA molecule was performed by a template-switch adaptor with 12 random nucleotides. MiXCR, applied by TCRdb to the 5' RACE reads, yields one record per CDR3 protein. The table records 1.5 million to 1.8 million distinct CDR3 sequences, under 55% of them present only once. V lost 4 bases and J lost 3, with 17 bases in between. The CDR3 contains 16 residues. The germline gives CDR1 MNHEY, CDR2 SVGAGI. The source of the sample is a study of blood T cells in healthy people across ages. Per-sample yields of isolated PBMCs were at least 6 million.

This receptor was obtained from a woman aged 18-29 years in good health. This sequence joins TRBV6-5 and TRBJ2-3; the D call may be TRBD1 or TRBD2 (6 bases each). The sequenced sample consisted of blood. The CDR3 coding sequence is TGTGCCAGCAGTTTCCGGACAGCCCGGGAGACAGATACGCAGTATTTT. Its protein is CASSFRTARETDTQYF.